This T cell receptor beta chain appears in the sequencing data of a study of neoadjuvant anti-PD-1 for oral cavity cancer. About the research overall: Patients mostly received three to four biweekly nivolumab doses at 3 mg/kg before surgery. The study's findings and limits: Each response group had just a few patients in TCR analyses. Treg/Th17 ratio rose with pretreatment blood and fell with post-treatment tumor TCRbeta clonality.

The protocol was immunoSEQ multiplex PCR, while the TCRdb copy is restricted to in-frame clones and leaves out a portion. The table lists 11,000 to 15,000 clones, roughly 74% of them singletons. The germline CDR1 and CDR2 sequences are KGHSH and LQKENI. The CDR3 is 13 residues long. Losses at the gene ends were 3 bases for V and 5 bases for J; bases not matched to a gene: 3. On this clone itself: What it binds is not known.

The time point: after neoadjuvant nivolumab, at surgical resection. These newly diagnosed stage II-IVA oral cavity squamous cell carcinoma patients had no prior systemic or radiation treatment. The chain has TRBV18 and TRBJ2-7, with 8 bases that match TRBD1. Sequencing was performed on PBMCs, taken after nivolumab (anti-PD-1) treatment. The TCR originated in a person aged 35-79 years with oral cavity squamous cell carcinoma. The CDR3 region has the DNA TGTGCCAGCTCACCCTCAGGGGGCAACGAGCAGTACTTC. It is translated as CASSPSGGNEQYF.